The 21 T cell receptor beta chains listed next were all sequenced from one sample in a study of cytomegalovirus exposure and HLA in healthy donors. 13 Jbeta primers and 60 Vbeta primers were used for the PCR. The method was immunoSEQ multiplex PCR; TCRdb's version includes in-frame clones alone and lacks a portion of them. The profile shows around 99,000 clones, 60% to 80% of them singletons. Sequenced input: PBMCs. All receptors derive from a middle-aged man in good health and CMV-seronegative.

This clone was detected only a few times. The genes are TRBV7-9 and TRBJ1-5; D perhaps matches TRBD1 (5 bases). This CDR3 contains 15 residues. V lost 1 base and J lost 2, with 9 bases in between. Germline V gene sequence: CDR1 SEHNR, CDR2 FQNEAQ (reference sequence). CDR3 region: CASSLGGGGNQPQHF. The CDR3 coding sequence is TGTGCCAGCAGCTTAGGTGGAGGGGGCAATCAGCCCCAGCATTTT.

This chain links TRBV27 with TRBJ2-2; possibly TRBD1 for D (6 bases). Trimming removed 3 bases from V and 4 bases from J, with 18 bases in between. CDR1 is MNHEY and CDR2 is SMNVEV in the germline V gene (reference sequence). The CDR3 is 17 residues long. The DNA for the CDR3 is TGTGCCAGCAGTTTTCTCAAATCAGGGGCTAGCACCGGGGAGCTGTTTTTT. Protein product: CASSFLKSGASTGELFF.

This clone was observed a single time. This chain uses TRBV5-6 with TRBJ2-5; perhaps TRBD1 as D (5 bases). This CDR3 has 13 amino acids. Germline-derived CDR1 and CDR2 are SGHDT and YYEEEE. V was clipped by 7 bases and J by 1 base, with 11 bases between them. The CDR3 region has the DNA TGTGCCAGCGGGGTAGGGGCCCAAGAGACCCAGTACTTC. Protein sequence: CASGVGAQETQYF.

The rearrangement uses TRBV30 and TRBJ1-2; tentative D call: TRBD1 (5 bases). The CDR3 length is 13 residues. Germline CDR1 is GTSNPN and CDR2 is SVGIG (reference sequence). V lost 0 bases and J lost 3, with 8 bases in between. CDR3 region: CAWSVRDYYGYTF. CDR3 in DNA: TGTGCCTGGAGTGTCCGGGACTACTATGGCTACACCTTC.

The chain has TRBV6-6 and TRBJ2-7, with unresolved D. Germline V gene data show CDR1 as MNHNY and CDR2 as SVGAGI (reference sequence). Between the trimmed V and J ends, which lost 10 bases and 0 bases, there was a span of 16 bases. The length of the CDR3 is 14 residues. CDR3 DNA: TGTGCCACCACTGCGGCGGTAAGCTCCTACGAGCAGTACTTC. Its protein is CATTAAVSSYEQYF.

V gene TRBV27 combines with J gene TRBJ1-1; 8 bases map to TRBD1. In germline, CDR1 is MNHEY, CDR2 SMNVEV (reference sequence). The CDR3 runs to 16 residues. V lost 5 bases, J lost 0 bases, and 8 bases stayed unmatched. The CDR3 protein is CASSVWTGSMNTEAFF. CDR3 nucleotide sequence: TGTGCCAGCAGTGTCTGGACAGGGTCTATGAACACTGAAGCTTTCTTT.

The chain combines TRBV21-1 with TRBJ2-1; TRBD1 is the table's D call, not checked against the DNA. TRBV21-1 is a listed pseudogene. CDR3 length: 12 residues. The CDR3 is CAGGTGVNEQFF. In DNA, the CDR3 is TGTGCCGGGGGGACAGGGGTCAATGAGCAGTTCTTC.

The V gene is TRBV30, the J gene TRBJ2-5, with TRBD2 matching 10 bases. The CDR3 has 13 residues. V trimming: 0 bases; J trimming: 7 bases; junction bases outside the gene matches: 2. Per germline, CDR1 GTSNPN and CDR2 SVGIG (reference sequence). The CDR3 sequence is CAWSVQREGTQYF. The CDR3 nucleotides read TGTGCCTGGAGTGTACAGCGGGAGGGGACCCAGTACTTC.

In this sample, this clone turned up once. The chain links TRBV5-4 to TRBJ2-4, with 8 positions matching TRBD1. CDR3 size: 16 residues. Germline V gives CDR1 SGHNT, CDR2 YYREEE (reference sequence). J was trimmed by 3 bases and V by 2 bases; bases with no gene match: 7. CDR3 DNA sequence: TGTGCCAGCAGCTTAACAGGGGGGATCGGCAAAAACATTCAGTACTTC. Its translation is CASSLTGGIGKNIQYF.

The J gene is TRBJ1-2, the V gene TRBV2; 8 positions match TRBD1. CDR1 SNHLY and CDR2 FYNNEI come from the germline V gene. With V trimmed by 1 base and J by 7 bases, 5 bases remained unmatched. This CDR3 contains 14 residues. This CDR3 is CASSEGRGLGGYTF. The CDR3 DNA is TGTGCCAGCAGTGAAGGCAGGGGGCTAGGTGGCTACACCTTC.

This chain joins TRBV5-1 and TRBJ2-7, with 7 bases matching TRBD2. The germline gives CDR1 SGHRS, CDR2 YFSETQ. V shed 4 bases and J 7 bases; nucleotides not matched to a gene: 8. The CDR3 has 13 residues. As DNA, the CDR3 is TGCGCCAGCAGCCCGTTAGCGGGTGGAGAGCAGTACTTC. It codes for CASSPLAGGEQYF.

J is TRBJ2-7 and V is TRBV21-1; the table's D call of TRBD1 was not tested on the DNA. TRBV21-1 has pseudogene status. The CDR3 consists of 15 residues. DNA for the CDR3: TGTGCCAGCAGCACTGGGACAGGGGTTTCCTACGAGCAGTACTTC. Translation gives CASSTGTGVSYEQYF.

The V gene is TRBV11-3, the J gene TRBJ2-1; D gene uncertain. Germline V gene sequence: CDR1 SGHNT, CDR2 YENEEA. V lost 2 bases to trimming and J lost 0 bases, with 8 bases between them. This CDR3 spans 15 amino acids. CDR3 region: CASSLTRSSYNEQFF. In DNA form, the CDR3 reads TGTGCCAGCAGCTTAACGCGGTCCTCCTACAATGAGCAGTTCTTC.

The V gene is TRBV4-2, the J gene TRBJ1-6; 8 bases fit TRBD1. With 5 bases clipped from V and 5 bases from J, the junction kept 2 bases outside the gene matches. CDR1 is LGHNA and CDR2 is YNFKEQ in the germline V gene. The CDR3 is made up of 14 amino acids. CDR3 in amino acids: CASSGQGDNSPLHF. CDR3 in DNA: TGTGCCAGCAGCGGACAGGGTGATAATTCACCCCTCCACTTT.

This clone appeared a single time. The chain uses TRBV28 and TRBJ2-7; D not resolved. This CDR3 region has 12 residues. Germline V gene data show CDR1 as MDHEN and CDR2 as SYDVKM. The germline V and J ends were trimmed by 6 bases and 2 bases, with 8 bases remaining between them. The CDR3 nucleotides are TGTGCCAGCAGAACAGATGCCTACGAGCAGTACTTC. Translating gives CASRTDAYEQYF.

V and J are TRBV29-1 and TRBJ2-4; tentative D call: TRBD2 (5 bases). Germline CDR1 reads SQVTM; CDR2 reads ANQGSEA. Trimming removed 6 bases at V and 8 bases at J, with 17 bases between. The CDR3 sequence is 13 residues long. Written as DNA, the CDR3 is TGCAGCGTCGATTCCGGGAATGGGGACATTCAGTACTTC. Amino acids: CSVDSGNGDIQYF.

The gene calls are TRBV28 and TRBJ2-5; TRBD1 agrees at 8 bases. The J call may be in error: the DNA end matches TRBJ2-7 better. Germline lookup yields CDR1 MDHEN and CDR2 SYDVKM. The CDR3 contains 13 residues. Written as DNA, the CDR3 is TGTGCCAGCAGTCTGGGACAGGTGTACGAGCAGTACTTC. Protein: CASSLGQVYEQYF.

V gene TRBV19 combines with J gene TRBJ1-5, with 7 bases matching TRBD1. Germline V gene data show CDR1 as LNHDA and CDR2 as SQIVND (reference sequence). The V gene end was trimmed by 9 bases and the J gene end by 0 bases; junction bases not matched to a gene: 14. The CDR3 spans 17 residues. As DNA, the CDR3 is TGTGCCAGCACCGGGACAGCCAACGTGTATAGCAATCAGCCCCAGCATTTT. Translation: CASTGTANVYSNQPQHF.

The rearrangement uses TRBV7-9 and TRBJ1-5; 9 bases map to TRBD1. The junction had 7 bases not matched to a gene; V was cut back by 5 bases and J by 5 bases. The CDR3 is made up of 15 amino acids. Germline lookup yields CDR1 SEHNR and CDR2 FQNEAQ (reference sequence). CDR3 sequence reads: CASSRTGVDYQPQHF. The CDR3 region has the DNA TGTGCCAGCAGCCGGACAGGGGTGGATTATCAGCCCCAGCATTTT.

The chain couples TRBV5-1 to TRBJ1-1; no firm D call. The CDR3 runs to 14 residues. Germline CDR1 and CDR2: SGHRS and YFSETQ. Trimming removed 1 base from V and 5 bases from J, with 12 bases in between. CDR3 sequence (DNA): TGCGCCAGCAGCTTGTTGAGACGGGAAACTGAAGCTTTCTTT. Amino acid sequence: CASSLLRRETEAFF.

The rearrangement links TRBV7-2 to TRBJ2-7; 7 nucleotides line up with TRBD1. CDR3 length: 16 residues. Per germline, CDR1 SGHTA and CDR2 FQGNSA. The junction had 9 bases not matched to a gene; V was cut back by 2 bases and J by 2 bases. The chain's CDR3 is CASSLLQGTKTYEQYF. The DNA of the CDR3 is TGTGCCAGCAGCTTATTACAGGGGACAAAAACCTACGAGCAGTACTTC.